This is a list of T cell receptor beta chains from one sample in a study of T cell repertoires in cytomegalovirus infection. TCRdb re-called the reads with MiXCR, one entry per CDR3 protein. Among more than 150,000 distinct CDR3 sequences listed, roughly 30% were seen once. Sequenced input: PBMCs. The receptors shown here come from a human donor in good health (CMV status not recorded). Some clones in this sample may be carry-over from other donors' samples. The CDR3 runs from the conserved cysteine through the conserved F or W. A D gene is named only where the DNA matches it firmly. Not all rows give a size; the values are once, few, many and, for expanded clones, a class.

V: TRBV20-1
J: TRBJ2-7
D: TRBD1
size: NA
length: 16
CDR3: CSARGLGDRDRSEQYF
DNA: TGCAGTGCTAGAGGTTTAGGGGACAGGGACCGGAGCGAGCAGTACTTC

V: TRBV7-2
J: TRBJ1-4
D: NA
size: many
length: 16
CDR3: CASSLVGASTNEKLFF
DNA: TGTGCCAGCAGCTTAGTGGGGGCTTCAACTAATGAAAAACTGTTTTTT

V: TRBV20-1
J: TRBJ2-5
D: TRBD1
size: NA
length: 14
CDR3: CSARDPGQVETQYF
DNA: TGCAGTGCTAGAGACCCGGGACAGGTAGAGACCCAGTACTTC

V: TRBV6-1
J: TRBJ2-2
D: NA
size: NA
length: 15
CDR3: CATHRGLLTTGELFF
DNA: TGTGCCACACACCGGGGACTCCTAACCACCGGGGAGCTGTTTTTT

V: TRBV7-9
J: TRBJ2-7
D: NA
size: NA
length: 14
CDR3: CASSLAYPRYEQYF
DNA: TGTGCCAGCAGCTTAGCGTATCCTAGGTACGAGCAGTACTTC

V: TRBV7-2
J: TRBJ2-1
D: TRBD1
size: many
length: 14
CDR3: CASSFRDRYNEQFF
DNA: TGTGCCAGCAGCTTCCGGGACAGGTACAATGAGCAGTTCTTC

V: TRBV7-8
J: TRBJ1-6
D: NA
size: few
length: 15
CDR3: CASSPPGQSNSPLHF
DNA: TGTGCCAGCAGCCCGCCAGGACAGTCCAATTCACCCCTCCACTTT

V: TRBV19
J: TRBJ2-7
D: NA
size: NA
length: 13
CDR3: CASSVGVRNEQYF
DNA: TGTGCCAGTAGTGTCGGGGTTCGGAACGAGCAGTACTTC

V: TRBV7-3
J: TRBJ2-3
D: NA
size: NA
length: 14
CDR3: CASSSTSWTDTQYF
DNA: TGTGCCAGCAGCTCAACCTCTTGGACAGATACGCAGTATTTT

V: TRBV20-1
J: TRBJ1-5
D: NA
size: once
length: 12
CDR3: CSAMGSNQPQHF
DNA: TGCAGTGCTATGGGAAGCAATCAGCCCCAGCATTTT

V: TRBV12-3/TRBV12-4
J: TRBJ2-1
D: TRBD2
size: few
length: 15
CDR3: CASSLSLAGVNEQFF
DNA: TGTGCCAGCAGTTTATCTCTAGCGGGGGTAAATGAGCAGTTCTTC

V: TRBV5-4
J: TRBJ2-1
D: NA
size: NA
length: 13
CDR3: CASSPRDGNEQFF
DNA: TGTGCCAGCAGCCCCCGGGACGGCAATGAGCAGTTCTTC

V: TRBV5-1
J: TRBJ1-1
D: NA
size: NA
length: 14
CDR3: CASSSGGRLTEAFF
DNA: TGCGCCAGCAGCTCCGGGGGAAGGTTGACTGAAGCTTTCTTT

V: TRBV14
J: TRBJ1-1
D: NA
size: few
length: 13
CDR3: CASSHNGRAEAFF
DNA: TGTGCCAGCAGCCACAACGGGAGAGCTGAAGCTTTCTTT

V: TRBV7-8
J: TRBJ2-1
D: NA
size: few
length: 16
CDR3: CASSHHTRGPYNEQFF
DNA: TGTGCCAGCAGCCACCACACAAGAGGCCCCTACAATGAGCAGTTCTTC

V: TRBV29-1
J: TRBJ2-7
D: NA
size: NA
length: 13
CDR3: CSVAEVGVYEQYF
DNA: TGCAGCGTTGCCGAGGTCGGTGTCTACGAGCAGTACTTC

V: TRBV15
J: TRBJ2-1
D: NA
size: few
length: 14
CDR3: CATSRDLSYNEQFF
DNA: TGTGCCACCAGCAGAGACCTTTCCTACAATGAGCAGTTCTTC

V: TRBV4-3
J: TRBJ1-1
D: NA
size: few
length: 12
CDR3: CASSQDRGGAFF
DNA: TGCGCCAGCAGCCAAGATAGAGGGGGAGCTTTCTTT

V: TRBV15
J: TRBJ1-2
D: NA
size: NA
length: 15
CDR3: CATSRERLEAYGYTF
DNA: TGTGCCACCAGCAGAGAGAGATTGGAGGCCTATGGCTACACCTTC

V: TRBV25-1
J: TRBJ1-6
D: NA
size: NA
length: 14
CDR3: CASSGPARNSPLHF
DNA: TGTGCCAGCAGTGGCCCGGCAAGAAATTCACCCCTCCACTTT

V: TRBV7-2
J: TRBJ1-6
D: NA
size: few
length: 15
CDR3: CASSLEDSYNSPLHF
DNA: TGTGCCAGCAGCTTAGAGGACTCCTATAATTCACCCCTCCACTTT

V: TRBV7-6
J: TRBJ2-3
D: NA
size: many
length: 11
CDR3: CASTSTDTQYF
DNA: TGTGCCAGCACGAGCACAGATACGCAGTATTTT

V: TRBV11-2
J: TRBJ1-6
D: NA
size: few
length: 16
CDR3: CASSLDHGALESPLHF
DNA: TGTGCCAGCAGCTTAGATCACGGGGCCCTGGAATCACCCCTCCACTTT

V: TRBV20-1
J: TRBJ2-3
D: NA
size: few
length: 14
CDR3: CSARGGVSTDTQYF
DNA: TGCAGTGCTAGAGGTGGGGTTAGCACAGATACGCAGTATTTT

V: TRBV29-1
J: TRBJ2-7
D: NA
size: NA
length: 15
CDR3: CSVEDSTGSYYEQYF
DNA: TGCAGCGTTGAGGACTCAACAGGGTCATACTACGAGCAGTACTTC

V: TRBV10-3
J: TRBJ1-6
D: TRBD1
size: NA
length: 18
CDR3: CAISETTIGTGDNSPLHF
DNA: TGTGCCATCAGTGAAACCACTATCGGGACAGGGGATAATTCACCCCTCCACTTT

V: TRBV7-9
J: TRBJ2-3
D: TRBD2
size: once
length: 17
CDR3: CVSSPHPRLAGGDTQYF
DNA: TGTGTCAGCAGCCCCCACCCGCGACTAGCGGGGGGCGATACGCAGTATTTT

V: TRBV5-4
J: TRBJ2-1
D: TRBD2
size: NA
length: 16
CDR3: CASSPGVLAGGYEQFF
DNA: TGTGCCAGCAGCCCCGGGGTGCTAGCGGGGGGGTATGAGCAGTTCTTC

V: TRBV2
J: TRBJ1-1
D: NA
size: NA
length: 14
CDR3: CASSEPFDNGAAFF
DNA: TGTGCCAGCAGTGAACCCTTCGACAATGGGGCAGCTTTCTTT

V: TRBV7-2
J: TRBJ1-6
D: TRBD1
size: NA
length: 16
CDR3: CASSLTPGQGYSPLHF
DNA: TGTGCCAGCAGCTTAACCCCGGGACAGGGGTATTCACCCCTCCACTTT

V: TRBV19
J: TRBJ1-1
D: TRBD1
size: NA
length: 14
CDR3: CASSGQGAWTEAFF
DNA: TGTGCCAGTAGCGGACAGGGGGCATGGACTGAAGCTTTCTTT

V: TRBV6-1
J: TRBJ1-1
D: NA
size: few
length: 13
CDR3: CASWEGMNTEAFF
DNA: TGTGCCAGCTGGGAGGGGATGAACACTGAAGCTTTCTTT

V: TRBV29-1
J: TRBJ2-3
D: TRBD2
size: NA
length: 14
CDR3: CSVRSGGAGDTQYF
DNA: TGCAGCGTTCGTAGCGGGGGGGCAGGAGATACGCAGTATTTT

V: TRBV7-9
J: TRBJ2-5
D: TRBD2
size: many
length: 19
CDR3: CASSFRSIRAGAYGETQYF
DNA: TGTGCCAGCAGCTTTAGGTCTATACGAGCGGGGGCGTACGGGGAGACCCAGTACTTC

V: TRBV11-2
J: TRBJ2-7
D: NA
size: many
length: 13
CDR3: CASSLEQSYEQYF
DNA: TGTGCCAGCAGCTTAGAACAGTCCTACGAGCAGTACTTC

V: TRBV5-8
J: TRBJ1-6
D: NA
size: few
length: 14
CDR3: CASSSQGMKSPLHF
DNA: TGTGCCAGCAGCTCACAGGGTATGAAGTCACCCCTCCACTTT

V: TRBV12-3/TRBV12-4
J: TRBJ2-2
D: TRBD1
size: NA
length: 19
CDR3: CASSRGPGQGTTNTGELFF
DNA: TGTGCCAGCAGCCGGGGACCGGGACAGGGTACCACGAACACCGGGGAGCTGTTTTTT

V: TRBV12-3/TRBV12-4
J: TRBJ1-1
D: NA
size: NA
length: 14
CDR3: CASSFVRGKDEAFF
DNA: TGTGCCAGCAGTTTTGTGAGAGGGAAGGATGAAGCTTTCTTT

V: TRBV7-3
J: TRBJ2-1
D: TRBD2
size: NA
length: 15
CDR3: CASSARLAGYNEQFF
DNA: TGTGCCAGCAGCGCCAGGCTAGCGGGGTACAATGAGCAGTTCTTC

V: TRBV20-1
J: TRBJ2-3
D: NA
size: once
length: 14
CDR3: CSASRGGSTDTQYF
DNA: TGCAGTGCTAGCAGGGGCGGGAGCACAGATACGCAGTATTTT

V: TRBV5-6
J: TRBJ1-5
D: TRBD1
size: NA
length: 17
CDR3: CASSLGQAEPSNQPQHF
DNA: TGTGCCAGCAGCCTAGGACAGGCAGAACCTAGCAATCAGCCCCAGCATTTT

V: TRBV7-8
J: TRBJ2-4
D: TRBD1
size: NA
length: 18
CDR3: CASSLVGTGGLAKNIQYF
DNA: TGTGCCAGCAGCTTAGTTGGGACAGGGGGCTTGGCCAAAAACATTCAGTACTTC